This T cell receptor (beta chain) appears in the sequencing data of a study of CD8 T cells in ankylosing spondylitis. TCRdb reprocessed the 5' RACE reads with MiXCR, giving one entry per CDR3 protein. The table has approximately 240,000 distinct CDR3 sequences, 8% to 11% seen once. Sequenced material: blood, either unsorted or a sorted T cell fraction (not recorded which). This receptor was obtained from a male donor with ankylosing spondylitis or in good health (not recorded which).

The CDR3 DNA reads TGTGCAAGTCGCTTCTGGGACCTAACATTATGGCACTACGAGCAGTACTTC. Amino acids: CASRFWDLTLWHYEQYF. The chain is built from TRBV12-2 and TRBJ2-7; the D call TRBD1 from the table was never checked on the DNA. TRBV12-2 is an annotated pseudogene. The CDR3 extends over 17 amino acids.